This TCR beta chain was profiled in a study of somatic mutations in cytotoxic T cells in rheumatoid arthritis. This clone was observed a handful of times. The method was immunoSEQ multiplex PCR; TCRdb's version includes in-frame clones alone and lacks a portion of them. The sample holds some 16,000 clones; approximately 75% are singletons and the top ten take 12%. Sequenced sample: CD8+ T cells sorted from blood. The TCR comes from an adult with rheumatoid arthritis.

For the CDR3, the DNA is TGTGCCAGCAGCTTGGCCCCAGGGTTCGAGGATTCACCCCTCCACTTT. This encodes CASSLAPGFEDSPLHF. The chain joins TRBV5-6 to TRBJ1-6; TRBD1 might be the D (5 bases). Trimming removed 0 bases at V and 8 bases at J, with 15 bases between. Germline V gives CDR1 SGHDT, CDR2 YYEEEE. This CDR3 has 16 amino acids.